Each of the 27 T cell receptor beta chains below was sequenced from the same sample in a study of blood T cell repertoires in COVID-19. Assay used: immunoSEQ multiplex PCR; TCRdb lists only in-frame clones, some missing. The repertoire holds about 42,000 clones, approximately 88% seen once, with about 0.4% in the top ten. The sample consisted of peripheral blood. The receptors stem from a human donor in a cohort sampled during active COVID-19.

This rearrangement joins TRBV5-8 to TRBJ1-2; a weak D match, TRBD1 (5 bases). Per the germline V gene, CDR1 is SGHTS and CDR2 is YDEGEE. The CDR3 has 12 residues. The ends were cut back, 7 bases at V and 5 bases at J, with 12 bases in the middle. This chain's CDR3 is CASAKGDYGYTF. As DNA, the CDR3 is TGTGCCAGCGCTAAAGGGGATTATGGCTACACCTTC. Together with reference TRBV5-8 and TRBJ1-2, the CDR3 gives the full variable domain: EAGVTQSPTHLIKTRGQQATLRCSPISGHTSVYWYQQALGLGLQFLLWYDEGEERNRGNFPPRFSGRQFPNYSSELNVNALELEDSALYLCASAKGDYGYTFGSGTRLTVV.

V gene TRBV7-2 combines with J gene TRBJ1-6; TRBD1 matches at 7 bases. The V gene end was trimmed by 5 bases and the J gene end by 9 bases; junction bases not matched to a gene: 7. CDR1 SGHTA and CDR2 FQGNSA come from the germline V gene. The CDR3 loop spans 14 amino acids. CDR3 sequence reads: CASSPRQGPSPLHF. CDR3 nucleotides: TGTGCCAGCAGCCCGAGACAGGGCCCTTCACCCCTCCACTTT.

The CDR3 nucleotides read TGTGCCAGCAGCTCTCGATTAGTAGCGGGGGGGCCTTGGTACGAGCAGTACTTC. Protein product: CASSSRLVAGGPWYEQYF. This chain uses TRBV11-2 with TRBJ2-7; 11 bases are a match to TRBD2. J gave up 4 bases and V 4 bases, and 15 bases lay outside the gene matches. This CDR3 has 18 amino acids. In germline, CDR1 is SGHAT, CDR2 FQNNGV.

The rearrangement uses TRBV7-2 and TRBJ1-1; 9 positions agree with TRBD1. This CDR3 comprises 15 residues. Germline values: CDR1 SGHTA, CDR2 FQGNSA. The V segment lost 4 bases and the J segment 5 bases; nucleotides outside the gene matches: 8. As DNA, the CDR3 is TGTGCCAGCAGCTCGGACCAGACAGGGGGGACTGAAGCTTTCTTT. This sequence encodes CASSSDQTGGTEAFF.

In regard to this clone: A junction end diverges from the germline sequence, so it may reflect a read error. The rearrangement joins TRBV7-7 to TRBJ1-5, with D maybe TRBD1 (6 bases). The germline CDR1 and CDR2 sequences are SSHAT and FNYEAQ (reference sequence). The CDR3 is 17 amino acids. CDR3 region: CASSERGGGRFNQPQHF. The CDR3, as DNA: TGTGCTAGCAGCGAACGCGGGGGGGGGCGGTTCAATCAGCCCCAGCATTTT. Using reference TRBV7-7 and TRBJ1-5 for the parts outside the CDR3, the full variable domain is GAGVSQSPRYKVTKRGQDVTLRCDPISSHATLYWYQQALGQGPEFLTYFNYEAQPDKSGLPSDRFSAERPEGSISTLTIQRTEQRDSAMYRCASSERGGGRFNQPQHFGDGTRLSIL.

This sequence joins TRBV12-3 or TRBV12-4 and TRBJ1-1, with D maybe TRBD1 (6 bases). The CDR3 extends over 13 amino acids. V lost 3 bases, J lost 7 bases, and 12 bases lay in between. The CDR3 nucleotides read TGTGCCAGCAGTTTCTTACAGGGTGGTGAAGCTTTCTTT. The encoded protein is CASSFLQGGEAFF.

The genes are TRBV20-1 and TRBJ1-1; TRBD1 agrees at 9 bases. V dropped 3 bases and J dropped 7; count of bases not matched to a gene: 9. This CDR3 region has 14 residues. Germline V gives CDR1 DFQATT, CDR2 SNEGSKA (reference sequence). For the CDR3, the DNA is TGCAGTGCTAGTACAGGGGGCTATGACAGTGAAGCTTTCTTT. Its translation: CSASTGGYDSEAFF.

The J gene is TRBJ2-7, the V gene TRBV3-1 (or the pseudogene TRBV3-2), with 10 positions matching TRBD1. The V and J ends lost 4 bases and 5 bases, in that order; junction bases with no gene match: 8. The V gene's germline CDR1 is LGHDT and CDR2 YNNKEL (reference sequence). The CDR3 consists of 15 residues. CDR3 region: CASSPRTGGSDEQYF. Written as DNA, the CDR3 is TGTGCCAGCAGCCCTAGGACAGGGGGTAGCGACGAGCAGTACTTC.

The chain joins TRBV5-1 to TRBJ2-7; 11 bases line up with TRBD2. J lost 3 bases, V lost 0 bases, and 5 bases had no gene match. The CDR3 length is 16 residues. Germline V gene lookup returns CDR1 SGHRS and CDR2 YFSETQ. The CDR3 region is CASSLVVTSGNYEQYF. Here the CDR3 DNA reads TGCGCCAGCAGCTTGGTTGTGACTAGCGGGAACTACGAGCAGTACTTC.

The V and J genes are TRBV7-9 and TRBJ1-2; 11 bases match TRBD1. The CDR3 sequence is 14 residues long. In germline, CDR1 is SEHNR, CDR2 FQNEAQ (reference sequence). J lost 0 bases, V lost 6 bases, and 0 bases had no gene match. The CDR3 nucleotides read TGTGCCAGCAGGGGACAGGGGGCTAACTATGGCTACACCTTC. Amino acids: CASRGQGANYGYTF.

This chain links TRBV25-1 with TRBJ1-1, with D possibly TRBD1 on 6 matching bases. V lost 4 bases and J 6 bases, leaving 9 bases between the germline ends. The CDR3 is 12 residues long. CDR1 MGHDK and CDR2 SYGVNS come from the germline V gene. The CDR3 region is CASSGRGPEAFF. The CDR3 bases are TGTGCCAGCAGTGGCAGGGGCCCTGAAGCTTTCTTT.

This chain joins TRBV3-1 (or the pseudogene TRBV3-2) and TRBJ1-1; TRBD1 matches 8 bases. Trimming removed 2 bases from V and 0 bases from J; junction bases left unmatched: 5. CDR1 and CDR2 from the germline V gene are LGHDT and YNNKEL (reference sequence). The CDR3 is made up of 16 amino acids. CDR3 nucleotides: TGTGCCAGCAGCCAACCAGGGGGCCGTATGAACACTGAAGCTTTCTTT. It translates to CASSQPGGRMNTEAFF.

V is TRBV6-7 and J is TRBJ1-5; TRBD1 matches at 7 bases. TRBV6-7 is reported as an ORF; its role is uncertain. Trimming removed 6 bases from V and 2 bases from J; junction bases left unmatched: 19. The CDR3 sequence is 19 residues long. The CDR3 nucleotides read TGTGCCAGCAGCCTAGGGGGGACAGCAAGAAAAATAGGCAATCAGCCCCAGCATTTT. It is translated as CASSLGGTARKIGNQPQHF.

This chain joins TRBV15 and TRBJ1-5, with TRBD1 matching 7 bases. Germline assignment: CDR1 LNHNV and CDR2 YYDKDF (reference sequence). V was clipped by 2 bases and J by 5 bases; unmatched bases: 6. The CDR3 length is 15 residues. CDR3 sequence: CATSRYTGVDQPQHF. CDR3 coding DNA: TGTGCCACCAGCAGATATACAGGGGTGGATCAGCCCCAGCATTTT.

This clone was found once. The rearrangement links TRBV29-1 to TRBJ1-4; D remains unclear. The germline gives CDR1 SQVTM, CDR2 ANQGSEA. This CDR3 spans 12 amino acids. The V end lost 3 bases, the J end lost 6 bases, and 8 bases lay between the germline ends. DNA of the CDR3: TGCAGCGTTGATGGAGGCGATGAAAAACTGTTTTTT. It specifies CSVDGGDEKLFF.

CDR3 nucleotides: TGCGCCAGCAGCTGGACAGATAACACTGAAGCTTTCTTT. It yields the protein CASSWTDNTEAFF. The V and J genes are TRBV5-1 and TRBJ1-1; TRBD1 might be the D (6 bases). V shed 3 bases and J shed 2 bases, with 8 bases lying between them. Per the germline V gene, CDR1 is SGHRS and CDR2 is YFSETQ. This CDR3 comprises 13 residues. Full variable domain (missing parts from reference TRBV5-1 and TRBJ1-1): KAGVTQTPRYLIKTRGQQVTLSCSPISGHRSVSWYQQTPGQGLQFLFEYFSETQRNKGNFPGRFSGRQFSNSRSEMNVSTLELGDSALYLCASSWTDNTEAFFGQGTRLTVV.

The chain is built from TRBV27 and TRBJ1-1, with D uncertain. The CDR3 sequence is 13 residues long. V was cut by 3 bases and J by 4 bases, with 9 bases left in between. Germline V gene sequence: CDR1 MNHEY, CDR2 SMNVEV (reference sequence). For the CDR3, the DNA is TGTGCCAGCAGTTTCGCGGTGGGCACTGAAGCTTTCTTT. Translation: CASSFAVGTEAFF.

The genes are TRBV3-1 (or the pseudogene TRBV3-2) and TRBJ1-2; the D is unclear. The V and J ends lost 6 bases and 5 bases respectively, with 16 bases between them. CDR3 length: 14 amino acids. Germline CDR1 reads LGHDT; CDR2 reads YNNKEL (reference sequence). DNA of the CDR3: TGTGCCAGCAGTACACGAGCTTCGACTTATGGCTACACCTTC. It encodes CASSTRASTYGYTF.

The rearrangement joins TRBV6-1 to TRBJ1-2; no clear D gene. This CDR3 is built from 13 residues. The V gene lost 1 base and the J gene lost 6 bases, with 9 bases spanning the gap. The germline CDR1 and CDR2 sequences are MNHNS and SASEGT. In DNA form, the CDR3 reads TGTGCCAGCAGTGAAGAGGTGGAGAATGGCTACACCTTC. Amino acids: CASSEEVENGYTF.

The rearrangement joins TRBV7-9 to TRBJ1-1, with unresolved D. This CDR3 has 14 amino acids. Trimming left V 2 bases short and J 1 base short, with 8 bases between. CDR1 is SEHNR, CDR2 FQNEAQ, per germline (reference sequence). The DNA for the CDR3 is TGTGCCAGCAGCTTATCAGGTTCGAACACTGAAGCTTTCTTT. Encoded protein: CASSLSGSNTEAFF.

V gene TRBV7-2 combines with J gene TRBJ2-5; 8 nucleotides align to TRBD2. CDR1 SGHTA and CDR2 FQGNSA come from the germline V gene. V was clipped by 2 bases and J by 1 base; unmatched bases: 3. The CDR3 length is 15 residues. The CDR3 region is CASSLNGGAQETQYF. CDR3 DNA: TGTGCCAGCAGCTTAAACGGGGGGGCCCAAGAGACCCAGTACTTC.

The chain links TRBV4-1 to TRBJ1-2; no firm D call. V dropped 1 base and J dropped 3 bases, with 9 bases sitting between them. Germline V gives CDR1 MGHRA, CDR2 YSYEKL. The CDR3 consists of 14 residues. The CDR3 loop is CASSQVGKYYGYTF. The CDR3 DNA sequence: TGCGCCAGCAGCCAAGTGGGCAAGTACTATGGCTACACCTTC.

The V and J genes are TRBV7-2 and TRBJ1-5; 8 nucleotides align to TRBD1. CDR3 length equals 16 residues. The J segment lost 0 bases and the V segment lost 4 bases, leaving 5 bases of the junction unmatched. Germline V gene lookup returns CDR1 SGHTA and CDR2 FQGNSA. DNA of the CDR3: TGTGCCAGCAGCTCTTCGACAGGGGCTAGCAATCAGCCCCAGCATTTT. Protein product: CASSSSTGASNQPQHF. The whole variable domain, filled in from reference TRBV7-2 and TRBJ1-5, reads GAGVSQSPSNKVTEKGKDVELRCDPISGHTALYWYRQSLGQGLEFLIYFQGNSAPDKSGLPSDRFSAERTGGSVSTLTIQRTQQEDSAVYLCASSSSTGASNQPQHFGDGTRLSIL.

Concerning this clone: This sample includes further DNA sequences coding for the same CDR3. V is TRBV7-2 and J is TRBJ2-7, with 8 nucleotides matching TRBD1. V trimming: 0 bases; J trimming: 2 bases; junction bases outside the gene matches: 3. The germline gives CDR1 SGHTA, CDR2 FQGNSA. This CDR3 contains 15 residues. This CDR3 reads CASSLAGQGTYEQYF. DNA of the CDR3: TGTGCCAGCAGCTTAGCCGGACAGGGAACCTACGAGCAGTACTTC.

The gene calls are TRBV3-1 (or the pseudogene TRBV3-2) and TRBJ2-3; D might be TRBD1 (5 bases). The germline V gene has CDR1 LGHDT and CDR2 YNNKEL (reference sequence). This CDR3 spans 15 amino acids. V lost 4 bases and J 5 bases, leaving 16 bases between the germline ends. CDR3 in DNA: TGTGCCAGCAGCCCTCGATCGACAGTCAGAGATACGCAGTATTTT. As protein: CASSPRSTVRDTQYF.

The V gene is TRBV18, the J gene TRBJ1-1; D possibly corresponds to TRBD1 (6 bases). CDR1 KGHSH and CDR2 LQKENI come from the germline V gene. V was pared by 6 bases and J by 1 base, with 9 bases between. The CDR3 has 13 amino acids. CDR3 DNA sequence: TGTGCCAGCTCCCTGACAGGGAACACTGAAGCTTTCTTT. Protein product: CASSLTGNTEAFF.

The sample holds one count of this clone. The rearrangement links TRBV19 to TRBJ2-7, with D maybe TRBD1 (5 bases). V lost 3 bases and J lost 1, with 7 bases in between. Germline V gene data show CDR1 as LNHDA and CDR2 as SQIVND (reference sequence). The CDR3 extends over 13 amino acids. CDR3 amino acids: CASSMGPSYEQYF. CDR3 nucleotides: TGTGCCAGTAGTATGGGGCCTTCCTACGAGCAGTACTTC.